Listed here is a single TCR beta chain. The data derive from a study of T cell changes during pregnancy in multiple sclerosis. This CDR3 has 12 amino acids. Germline values: CDR1 SGHDT, CDR2 YYEEEE. Trimming cost V 5 bases and J 6 bases, with 9 bases left between them. The repertoire was sequenced with immunoSEQ multiplex PCR; TCRdb's copy has only in-frame clones and lacks some. Of 35,000 to 45,000 clones in the sample, more than 85% were seen once. Source: CD8+ T cells from peripheral blood mononuclear cells, taken in the first trimester of pregnancy. The receptor was derived from a female donor with multiple sclerosis, enrolled in a pregnancy study. The J gene is TRBJ2-1, the V gene TRBV5-6, with unresolved D. CDR3 loop: CASSGPANEQFF. CDR3 sequence (DNA): TGTGCCAGCAGTGGGCCGGCCAATGAGCAGTTCTTC.